This T cell receptor (beta chain) derives from a study of CD8+ T cells in alopecia areata. Treatment: oral pan-JAK inhibitor, 5-10 mg twice daily. A note on this clone: Its antigen is not known.

Extracted from the samples, RNA was reverse transcribed into cDNA to serve as the sequencing template. The table came from immunoSEQ multiplex PCR; TCRdb's copy has only in-frame clones and leaves some out. The profile shows about 200,000 clones, roughly 64% of them singletons. General observations from the study: Scalp and blood retained many expanded lesional clones during tofacitinib. Lesional scalp, especially alopecia totalis/universalis, showed higher clonality than normal scalp.

The source material was CD4+ T cells sorted from blood, sampled at week 24, from a patient treated with tofacitinib. This receptor was obtained from a human donor with alopecia areata.

The DNA for the CDR3 is TGTGCCAGCAGTTACTGGCAGGGGTCTTACGAGCAGTACTTC. It encodes CASSYWQGSYEQYF. V gene TRBV6-5 combines with J gene TRBJ2-7; D perhaps matches TRBD1 (6 bases). Germline-derived CDR1 and CDR2 are MNHEY and SVGAGI. The CDR3 consists of 14 residues. Trimming removed 1 base at V and 4 bases at J, with 11 bases between.